The T cell receptor (beta chain) described here comes from a study of cytomegalovirus exposure and HLA in healthy donors. The PCR ran on 60 Vbeta and 13 Jbeta primers. Profiled with immunoSEQ multiplex PCR; TCRdb holds only in-frame clones, not every one. In the table there are 85,000 to 130,000 clones, roughly 75% of which are singletons. The CDR3 totals 16 residues. Germline V gene data show CDR1 as SGHAT and CDR2 as FQNNGV. V lost 6 bases, J lost 1 base, and 5 bases stayed unmatched. Sequenced material: PBMCs. This TCR derives from a male donor in good health and CMV-seropositive. This chain connects TRBV11-2 to TRBJ1-6; 8 bases are shared with TRBD1. CDR3 bases: TGTGCCAGCAGTAGGACAGGGAGGTCCTATAATTCACCCCTCCACTTT. Its translation: CASSRTGRSYNSPLHF.